These 9 T cell receptor beta chains came from one sample sequenced in a study of vaccination and CD4 T cells after COVID-19. Documented treatment: roughly 10-day PBMC culture with coronavirus spike peptide pools or control peptides (ViraFEST assay). According to the study, CD4+ T cells from the unexposed donor were gathered ahead of the COVID-19 pandemic (2011-2018). The Oncomine TCR Beta short-read assay was applied to DNA of cultured CD4+ T cells. From the PCR reads, TCRdb called clonotypes with MiXCR, one entry per CDR3 protein. This sample has several thousand distinct CDR3 sequences, with roughly 40% found just once. These receptors lack a known antigen. The sequencing sample was made of CD4+ T cells from blood, cultured in vitro. These receptors came from a human donor in good health.

This clonotype turned up a few times. The chain couples TRBV6-1 to TRBJ1-6; D remains unclear. Germline V gene sequence: CDR1 MNHNS, CDR2 SASEGT. There are 16 residues in the CDR3. Trimming took 1 base from V and 0 from J, leaving 7 bases between them. The CDR3 DNA reads as TGTGCCAGCAGTGAAGGTTGGAGCTCCTATAATTCACCCCTCCACTTT. Translation gives CASSEGWSSYNSPLHF.

The V and J genes are TRBV5-1 and TRBJ1-6; a weak D match, TRBD1 (6 bases). The V end was cut by 2 bases, the J end by 7 bases, with 7 bases between. Germline V gene lookup returns CDR1 SGHRS and CDR2 YFSETQ. The CDR3 spans 13 residues. CDR3 sequence: CASSFRGNSPLHF. The CDR3 nucleotides read TGCGCCAGCAGCTTCAGGGGCAATTCACCCCTCCACTTT.

This chain connects TRBV10-3 to TRBJ1-1, with a possible D match to TRBD1 (5 bases). Germline lookup yields CDR1 ENHRY and CDR2 SYGVKD. Between the trimmed V and J ends, which lost 5 bases and 4 bases, there was a span of 26 bases. This CDR3 is 18 amino acids long. The CDR3, as DNA: TGTGCCATCAGTAAGGTGCCACCAGGGTGGGATTTGGCCACTGAAGCTTTCTTT. This encodes CAISKVPPGWDLATEAFF.

The chain couples TRBV5-1 to TRBJ2-7; no clear D. The CDR3 covers 13 residues. CDR1 is SGHRS and CDR2 is YFSETQ in the germline V gene. The V end was cut by 0 bases, the J end by 0 bases, with 4 bases between. The CDR3 DNA follows: TGCGCCAGCAGCTTGGATCCCTCCTACGAGCAGTACTTC. It translates to CASSLDPSYEQYF. Using reference TRBV5-1 and TRBJ2-7 for the parts outside the CDR3, the full variable domain is KAGVTQTPRYLIKTRGQQVTLSCSPISGHRSVSWYQQTPGQGLQFLFEYFSETQRNKGNFPGRFSGRQFSNSRSEMNVSTLELGDSALYLCASSLDPSYEQYFGPGTRLTVT.

J is TRBJ1-1 and V is TRBV2; D ambiguous. The CDR3 has 13 amino acids. Germline V gives CDR1 SNHLY, CDR2 FYNNEI. Trimming left V 8 bases short and J 1 base short, with 11 bases between. The CDR3 region has the DNA TGTGCCAGCGTTCAGGAAGCGAACACTGAAGCTTTCTTT. Residues: CASVQEANTEAFF.

The rearrangement uses TRBV27 and TRBJ1-2; D is unclear. The CDR3 totals 13 residues. CDR1 and CDR2 (germline): MNHEY, SMNVEV (reference sequence). Trimming took 0 bases from V and 8 from J, leaving 10 bases between them. The CDR3 DNA reads as TGTGCCAGCAGTTTATCTTGGGATCAAGGCTACACCTTC. Its translation is CASSLSWDQGYTF.

This chain connects TRBV10-3 to TRBJ2-3; tentatively, D is TRBD1 or TRBD2 (6 bases each). This CDR3 contains 16 residues. The V and J ends lost 0 bases and 3 bases respectively, with 13 bases between them. Germline-derived CDR1 and CDR2 are ENHRY and SYGVKD. CDR3 loop: CAISESKGGRTDTQYF. In DNA form, the CDR3 reads TGTGCCATCAGTGAGTCGAAAGGGGGGCGAACAGATACGCAGTATTTT.

This clonotype was counted a few times. The chain combines TRBV19 with TRBJ1-1, with TRBD1 as a possible D gene (5 bases). Germline CDR1 and CDR2: LNHDA and SQIVND (reference sequence). The CDR3 has 14 residues. V was shortened by 0 bases and J by 4 bases, with 9 bases between the two germline ends. In DNA, the CDR3 is TGTGCCAGTAGTATAGATCGAGGGGTCACTGAAGCTTTCTTT. Its protein product is CASSIDRGVTEAFF.

This sequence joins TRBV30 and TRBJ1-1; D remains ambiguous. Germline V gene lookup returns CDR1 GTSNPN and CDR2 SVGIG (reference sequence). V shed 5 bases and J shed 11 bases, with 6 bases lying between them. The CDR3 has 8 amino acids. The CDR3 nucleotides are TGTGCCTGGGAGAACGCTTTCTTT. This sequence encodes CAWENAFF.